Sequencing of this TCR beta chain was carried out in a study of blood T cells in healthy people across ages. A minimum of 5 micrograms of total RNA was extracted per sample. The V end was cut by 6 bases, the J end by 3 bases, with 15 bases between. This CDR3 comprises 15 residues. Regarding this clonotype: What it binds is unknown.

The second PCR ran about 6 to 12 cycles with a sample-barcoded 5' primer and J-beta primers. TCRdb fed the 5' RACE reads into MiXCR, producing one record per CDR3 protein. The sample carries roughly 1.9 million distinct CDR3 sequences, more than 35% recorded once. General study results and limits: In older individuals, TCR beta diversity per million T cells was lower, falling roughly linearly with age. It was the long-lived donors that had more naive CD4+ cells and higher diversity than aged donors.

This chain uses TRBV12-3 or TRBV12-4 with TRBJ1-5; tentative D call: TRBD1 (5 bases). The TCR was taken from a human donor in good health. Sequencing was performed on blood. The CDR3 bases are TGTGCCAGCAGCCCAATGGGGCCAACCAATCAGCCCCAGCATTTT. It encodes CASSPMGPTNQPQHF.